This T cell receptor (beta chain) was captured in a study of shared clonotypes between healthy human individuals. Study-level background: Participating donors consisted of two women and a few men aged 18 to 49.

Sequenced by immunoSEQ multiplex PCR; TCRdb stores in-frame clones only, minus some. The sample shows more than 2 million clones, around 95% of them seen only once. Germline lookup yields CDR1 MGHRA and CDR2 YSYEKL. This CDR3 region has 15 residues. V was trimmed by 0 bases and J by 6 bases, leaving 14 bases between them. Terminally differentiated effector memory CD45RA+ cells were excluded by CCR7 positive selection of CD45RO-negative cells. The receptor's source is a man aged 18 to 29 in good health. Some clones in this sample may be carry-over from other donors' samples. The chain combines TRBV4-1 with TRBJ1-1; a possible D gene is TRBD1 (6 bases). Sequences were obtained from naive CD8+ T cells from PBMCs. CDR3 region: CASSQENLRGAEAFF. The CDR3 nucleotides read TGCGCCAGCAGCCAAGAAAACCTAAGGGGGGCTGAAGCTTTCTTT.